A single sample gave rise to the 10 T cell receptor beta chains below, sequenced in a study of CD8 T cells in ankylosing spondylitis. Study outcomes and limitations: Typical of ankylosing spondylitis blood, it appeared, was a TCR beta motif of about eight highly homologous variants.

Antigens for these TCRs are unknown. Via MiXCR, TCRdb re-called the 5' RACE reads, giving one row per CDR3 protein. The sample lists approximately 400,000 distinct CDR3 sequences, roughly a quarter occurring once. The specimen was blood, either unsorted or a sorted T cell fraction (not recorded which). These receptors originate from a male donor with ankylosing spondylitis.

The chain employs TRBV20-1 and TRBJ1-4; maybe TRBD1 (5 bases). Trimming took 3 bases from V and 5 from J, leaving 16 bases between them. Germline CDR1 is DFQATT and CDR2 is SNEGSKA (reference sequence). The CDR3 consists of 15 residues. The CDR3 nucleotides are TGCAGTGCTAGGGGTCAGGGCTTAAGGAATGAAAAACTGTTTTTT. It encodes CSARGQGLRNEKLFF.

V and J are TRBV29-1 and TRBJ2-1; 9 positions agree with TRBD2. This CDR3 has 15 residues. Germline V gives CDR1 SQVTM, CDR2 ANQGSEA. Unmatched junction bases numbered 9, after V lost 3 bases and J lost 6 bases. The CDR3 region has the DNA TGCAGCGTTGATGCCCTAGCGGGACTCGGCAATGAGCAGTTCTTC. It yields the protein CSVDALAGLGNEQFF.

The chain employs TRBV9 and TRBJ2-5; TRBD2 aligns across 10 bases. The CDR3 has 14 amino acids. With V trimmed by 3 bases and J by 5 bases, 4 bases remained unmatched. The germline V gene has CDR1 SGDLS and CDR2 YYNGEE. The CDR3 coding sequence is TGTGCCAGCAGCGGCAGACTAGCGGGCGAGACCCAGTACTTC. Translated: CASSGRLAGETQYF.

This clonotype has more than one count but fewer than ten. The V call is TRBV4-2, the J call TRBJ2-1; 10 nucleotides match TRBD2. The CDR3 loop spans 17 amino acids. Trimming took 0 bases from V and 10 from J; bases not matched to a gene: 12. CDR1 LGHNA and CDR2 YNFKEQ come from the germline V gene. The CDR3 region is CASSQDLLGLAGVEQFF. The CDR3 coding sequence is TGTGCCAGCAGCCAAGATCTGCTGGGGCTAGCGGGAGTAGAGCAGTTCTTC.

The chain links TRBV5-4 to TRBJ1-2; D is perhaps TRBD1 (6 bases). Trimming pared 4 bases from V and 0 bases from J, leaving 13 bases between. From germline, CDR1 is SGHNT and CDR2 YYREEE (reference sequence). The CDR3 sequence is 15 residues long. CDR3 in amino acids: CASSIPGAANYGYTF. The CDR3 bases are TGTGCCAGCAGCATCCCAGGGGCAGCTAACTATGGCTACACCTTC.

This clonotype was seen more than once but under ten times. The rearrangement links TRBV28 to TRBJ2-1; D unclear. This CDR3 has 12 residues. CDR1 is MDHEN and CDR2 is SYDVKM in the germline V gene. V was cut by 6 bases and J by 5 bases, with 8 bases left in between. The CDR3 protein is CASSLDNNEQFF. The CDR3 nucleotides are TGTGCCAGCAGCTTGGATAACAATGAGCAGTTCTTC.

The CDR3 coding sequence is TGTGCCACCTCTTCCGCCAGGGGAGAGCAGTACTTC. Protein product: CATSSARGEQYF. The chain employs TRBV18 and TRBJ2-7; possible D gene TRBD1, 6 bases. CDR3 length equals 12 residues. Per germline, CDR1 KGHSH and CDR2 LQKENI. V lost 10 bases and J 7 bases, leaving 17 bases between the germline ends.

The chain recombines TRBV2 with TRBJ2-7, with TRBD1 identical over 11 bases. Trimming removed 6 bases from V and 5 bases from J; junction bases left unmatched: 3. The V gene's germline CDR1 is SNHLY and CDR2 FYNNEI. This CDR3 is built from 13 residues. The CDR3 region is CASRGDRGNEQYV. Written as DNA, the CDR3 is TGTGCCAGCAGGGGGGACAGGGGGAACGAGCAGTACGTC.

This clonotype came up a few times. This chain uses TRBV6-1 with TRBJ1-5; D uncertain. CDR3 length equals 15 residues. Germline loops: CDR1 MNHNS, CDR2 SASEGT. V was pared by 1 base and J by 7 bases, with 14 bases between. The CDR3: CASSEGMAGGQPQHF. CDR3 DNA sequence: TGTGCCAGCAGTGAAGGGATGGCAGGCGGCCAGCCCCAGCATTTT.

This clonotype was seen just once. The rearrangement joins TRBV15 to TRBJ2-1; D call uncertain. The V gene's germline CDR1 is LNHNV and CDR2 YYDKDF (reference sequence). CDR3 length: 12 amino acids. V lost 3 bases to trimming and J lost 2 bases, with 2 bases between them. The CDR3 sequence: CATSSTYNEQFF. The CDR3 nucleotides are TGTGCCACCAGCAGCACCTACAATGAGCAGTTCTTC.